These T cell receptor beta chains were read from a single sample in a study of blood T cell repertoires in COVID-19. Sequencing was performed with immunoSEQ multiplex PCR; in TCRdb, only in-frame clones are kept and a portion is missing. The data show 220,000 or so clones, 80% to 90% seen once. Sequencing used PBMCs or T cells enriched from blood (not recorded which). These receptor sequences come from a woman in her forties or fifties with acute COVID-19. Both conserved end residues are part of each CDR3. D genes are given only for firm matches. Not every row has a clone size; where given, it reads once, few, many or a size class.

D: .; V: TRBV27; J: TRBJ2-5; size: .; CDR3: CASRPIGQGETQYF; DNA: TGTGCCAGCAGGCCAATCGGGCAGGGGGAGACCCAGTACTTC
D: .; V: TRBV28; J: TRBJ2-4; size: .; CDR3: CASSGSRVLNIQYF; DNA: TGTGCCAGCAGTGGCTCCAGGGTTTTAAACATTCAGTACTTC
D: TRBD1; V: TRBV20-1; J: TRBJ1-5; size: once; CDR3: CSASEGTANQPQHF; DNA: TGCAGTGCTAGTGAGGGGACAGCTAATCAGCCCCAGCATTTT
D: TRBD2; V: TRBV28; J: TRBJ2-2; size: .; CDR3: CASSTGTSGSPGELFF; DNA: TGTGCCAGCAGCACCGGGACTAGCGGGAGTCCCGGGGAGCTGTTTTTT
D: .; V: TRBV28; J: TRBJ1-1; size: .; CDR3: CASSADRPEAFF; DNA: TGTGCCAGCAGTGCCGACAGACCTGAAGCTTTCTTT
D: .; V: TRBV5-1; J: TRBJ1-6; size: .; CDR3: CASSRGGDSPLHF; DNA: TGCGCCAGCAGCAGGGGCGGGGATTCACCCCTCCACTTT
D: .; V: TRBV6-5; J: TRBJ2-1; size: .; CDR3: CASSSRSYNEQFF; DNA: TGTGCCAGCAGCTCCCGTTCCTACAATGAGCAGTTCTTC
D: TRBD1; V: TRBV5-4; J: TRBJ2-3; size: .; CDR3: CASSWPTGDGTDTQYF; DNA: TGTGCCAGCAGCTGGCCGACAGGGGACGGCACAGATACGCAGTATTTT
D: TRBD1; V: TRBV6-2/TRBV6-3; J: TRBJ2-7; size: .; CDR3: CASSYADRVHEQYF; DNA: TGTGCCAGCAGTTACGCGGACAGGGTCCACGAGCAGTACTTC
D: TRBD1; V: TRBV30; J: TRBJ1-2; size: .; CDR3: CAMLANRGYGYTF; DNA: TGTGCAATGCTCGCCAACAGGGGGTATGGCTACACCTTC
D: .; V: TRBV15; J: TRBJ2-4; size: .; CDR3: CATSRAGSRAKNIQYF; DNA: TGTGCCACCAGCAGAGCAGGGTCTCGGGCCAAAAACATTCAGTACTTC
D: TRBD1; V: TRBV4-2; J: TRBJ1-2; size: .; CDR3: CASSQNRGRYTF; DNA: TGTGCCAGCAGCCAGAACAGGGGACGGTACACCTTC
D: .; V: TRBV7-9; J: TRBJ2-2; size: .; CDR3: CASSGEAGELFF; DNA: TGTGCCAGCAGCGGGGAGGCCGGGGAGCTGTTTTTT
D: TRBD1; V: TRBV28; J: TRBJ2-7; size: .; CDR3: CASRETGTGTYEQYF; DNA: TGTGCCAGCAGGGAGACCGGGACAGGGACCTACGAGCAGTACTTC
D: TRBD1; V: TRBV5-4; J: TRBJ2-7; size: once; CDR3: CASSRQGNLGHEQYF; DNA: TGTGCCAGCAGCAGACAGGGTAATCTGGGTCACGAGCAGTACTTC
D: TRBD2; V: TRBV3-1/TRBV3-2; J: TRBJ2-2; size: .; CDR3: CASSQDTRTSGRAVTTGELFF; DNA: TGTGCCAGCAGCCAAGATACTAGAACTAGCGGGAGGGCCGTAACCACCGGGGAGCTGTTTTTT
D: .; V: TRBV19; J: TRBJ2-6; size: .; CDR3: CASSGLRGRASGANVLTF; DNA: TGTGCCAGTAGTGGTTTAAGGGGTAGGGCCTCTGGGGCCAACGTCCTGACTTTC
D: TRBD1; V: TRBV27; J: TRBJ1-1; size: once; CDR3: CASSFQDRGEAFF; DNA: TGTGCCAGCAGTTTTCAAGACAGGGGTGAAGCTTTCTTT
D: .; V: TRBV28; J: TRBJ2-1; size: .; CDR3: CASSLFEGISSYNEQFF; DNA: TGTGCCAGCAGTTTATTTGAGGGTATCAGCTCCTACAATGAGCAGTTCTTC
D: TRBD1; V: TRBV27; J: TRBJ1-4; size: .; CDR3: CASRPDRIANEKLFF; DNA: TGTGCCAGCAGACCGGACAGGATCGCTAATGAAAAACTGTTTTTT
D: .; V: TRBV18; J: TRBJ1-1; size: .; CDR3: CASSQDRNTEAFF; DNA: TGTGCCAGCTCACAAGACAGGAACACTGAAGCTTTCTTT
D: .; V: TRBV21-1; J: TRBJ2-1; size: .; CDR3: CASMPTSGRAPYNEQFF; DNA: TGTGCCAGCATGCCGACTAGCGGGAGGGCCCCCTACAATGAGCAGTTCTTC
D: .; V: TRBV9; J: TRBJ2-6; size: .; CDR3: CASSAQPASSGANVLTF; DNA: TGTGCCAGCAGCGCGCAACCTGCCAGCTCTGGGGCCAACGTCCTGACTTTC
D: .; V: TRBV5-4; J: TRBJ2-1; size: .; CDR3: CASSFRLVNSNEQFF; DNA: TGTGCCAGCAGCTTTAGACTAGTAAATTCCAATGAGCAGTTCTTC